Each of the 20 T cell receptor beta chains below was sequenced from the same sample in a study of T-cell memory formation after mild COVID-19. Each CDR3 protein is one row after TCRdb ran MiXCR on the 5' RACE reads. The sample gives around 510,000 distinct CDR3 sequences, 20% to 25% of which show up once; approximately 8.4% is in the top ten. The sequencing input was PBMCs or a T cell subset sorted from them (not recorded which). These receptors all come from an adult woman who had mild COVID-19 (a few samples of this study predate the infection). Cell type and time point are not known.

This chain links TRBV19 with TRBJ1-4, with unresolved D. V lost 2 bases and J 10 bases, leaving 11 bases between the germline ends. The CDR3 contains 13 residues. Germline V gene lookup returns CDR1 LNHDA and CDR2 SQIVND (reference sequence). The CDR3 protein is CASSILEGGKLFF. The DNA of the CDR3 is TGTGCCAGTAGTATACTGGAGGGAGGAAAACTGTTTTTT.

This clonotype occurred a few times. The chain is built from TRBV19 and TRBJ2-7; D not certain. The germline V gene encodes CDR1 LNHDA and CDR2 SQIVND (reference sequence). The CDR3 loop spans 14 amino acids. Trimming stripped 1 base from V and 0 bases from J, with 7 bases between. CDR3 in amino acids: CASSIVQNSYEQYF. The CDR3 nucleotides are TGTGCCAGTAGTATAGTGCAGAACTCCTACGAGCAGTACTTC.

The V and J genes are TRBV5-1 and TRBJ2-3, with 11 bases matching TRBD1. Looked up from germline, CDR1 is SGHRS and CDR2 is YFSETQ. Trimming took 5 bases from V and 0 from J; bases not matched to a gene: 8. This CDR3 has 17 amino acids. CDR3 sequence reads: CASSSRTGGTSTDTQYF. The CDR3 nucleotides read TGCGCCAGCAGTTCTAGGACAGGGGGCACTAGCACAGATACGCAGTATTTT.

The chain recombines TRBV6-2 or TRBV6-3 with TRBJ2-1; 11 bases match TRBD2. The J segment lost 7 bases and the V segment lost 7 bases, leaving 12 bases of the junction unmatched. Germline values: CDR1 MNHEY, CDR2 SVGEGT. This CDR3 spans 16 amino acids. Here the CDR3 DNA reads TGTGCCAGCACCAAGGTAGCGGGAGGGCCTGTAAATGAGCAGTTCTTC. Translation: CASTKVAGGPVNEQFF.

The chain combines TRBV4-1 with TRBJ1-1; TRBD1 aligns across 7 bases. From germline, CDR1 is MGHRA and CDR2 YSYEKL. Trimming cost V 2 bases and J 4 bases; bases outside gene matches: 7. The CDR3 runs 15 residues. CDR3 loop: CASSQTDRDGTEAFF. The CDR3 coding sequence is TGCGCCAGCAGCCAAACCGACAGGGACGGCACTGAAGCTTTCTTT.

This clonotype was found a few times. This chain links TRBV7-2 with TRBJ2-1; the D gene is possibly TRBD2 (5 bases). Germline CDR1 and CDR2: SGHTA and FQGNSA. The V end was cut by 0 bases, the J end by 3 bases, with 9 bases between. The length of the CDR3 is 15 residues. CDR3 region: CASSLAGKIYNEQFF. The CDR3 DNA is TGTGCCAGCAGCTTAGCCGGGAAGATCTACAATGAGCAGTTCTTC.

In DNA form, the CDR3 reads TGCGCCAGCAGCCTTCCATTAGCGGGAGGGGCAGATACGCAGTATTTT. Protein product: CASSLPLAGGADTQYF. This chain uses TRBV5-1 with TRBJ2-3; 11 nucleotides agree with TRBD2. The CDR3 extends over 16 amino acids. The ends lost 4 bases at V and 4 bases at J; junction bases unmatched: 8. Per germline, CDR1 SGHRS and CDR2 YFSETQ.

The rearrangement uses TRBV19 and TRBJ2-1; TRBD2 matches 8 bases. The trim removed 3 bases at V and 3 bases at J, leaving 7 bases unmatched. CDR1 and CDR2 from the germline V gene are LNHDA and SQIVND (reference sequence). The CDR3 length is 16 residues. The CDR3 sequence is CASSIGGGTLYNEQFF. The CDR3 DNA is TGTGCCAGTAGTATTGGCGGGGGGACTCTCTACAATGAGCAGTTCTTC.

This clonotype was counted once. It may be a read error: a sequence one base away is much more abundant. The chain recombines TRBV6-2 or TRBV6-3 with TRBJ2-1, with D perhaps TRBD2 (6 bases). The ends were cut back, 3 bases at V and 9 bases at J, with 18 bases in the middle. The CDR3 loop spans 15 amino acids. Germline-derived CDR1 and CDR2 are MNHEY and SVGEGT. This CDR3 reads CASSYHVGLSCEQFF. The CDR3 DNA sequence: TGTGCCAGCAGTTATCACGTCGGACTATCTTGTGAGCAGTTCTTC.

This chain connects TRBV14 to TRBJ2-7; tentative D call: TRBD1 (6 bases). Germline V gene sequence: CDR1 SGHDN, CDR2 FVKESK. The CDR3 has 16 residues. V dropped 3 bases and J dropped 6 bases, with 21 bases sitting between them. CDR3 region: CASSHLHRERRCEQYF. The CDR3 DNA sequence: TGTGCCAGCAGCCACCTTCACAGGGAGCGGCGCTGCGAGCAGTACTTC.

This clonotype turned up a few times. The V gene is TRBV4-1, the J gene TRBJ2-4; a weak D match, TRBD1 (5 bases). V lost 3 bases and J 8 bases, leaving 26 bases between the germline ends. This CDR3 is 18 amino acids long. Germline V gene data show CDR1 as MGHRA and CDR2 as YSYEKL. CDR3 region: CASSQAPLGPGFSDIQYF. For the CDR3, the DNA is TGCGCCAGCAGCCAGGCACCTCTCGGACCAGGGTTTTCGGACATTCAGTACTTC.

The sample holds many counts of this clonotype. V is TRBV10-3 and J is TRBJ2-1; no firm D call. The CDR3 runs to 13 residues. Germline CDR1 and CDR2: ENHRY and SYGVKD. V was pared by 4 bases and J by 10 bases, with 14 bases between. The CDR3 DNA reads as TGTGCCATCAGTGGAGGAACTCTTCCCGAGCAGTTCTTC. Protein: CAISGGTLPEQFF.

This clonotype was seen a few times. This rearrangement joins TRBV7-6 to TRBJ1-2; D might be TRBD1 (6 bases). The CDR3 totals 19 residues. Trimming pared 3 bases from V and 3 bases from J, leaving 26 bases between. CDR1 SGHVS and CDR2 FNYEAQ come from the germline V gene. CDR3: CASSFNRRGRTGHDYGYTF. The CDR3 DNA sequence: TGTGCCAGCAGCTTCAATCGCCGGGGACGTACAGGGCACGACTATGGCTACACCTTC.

This chain connects TRBV7-8 to TRBJ2-5; a possible D gene is TRBD2 (5 bases). The V gene's germline CDR1 is SGHVS and CDR2 FQNEAQ. The CDR3 loop spans 14 amino acids. The germline V and J ends were trimmed by 3 bases and 5 bases, with 13 bases remaining between them. CDR3 nucleotides: TGTGCCAGCAGCTTCCGGACTCCCCGGGAGACCCAGTACTTC. Translating it yields CASSFRTPRETQYF.

The chain links TRBV11-2 to TRBJ2-2; a possible D gene is TRBD1 (5 bases). V lost 0 bases and J 5 bases, leaving 13 bases between the germline ends. The V gene's germline CDR1 is SGHAT and CDR2 FQNNGV. CDR3 length equals 16 residues. The CDR3 is CASSLDGFRVTGELFF. CDR3 bases: TGTGCCAGCAGCTTAGATGGTTTCAGGGTTACCGGGGAGCTGTTTTTT. Complete variable domain (other parts from reference TRBV11-2 and TRBJ2-2): EAGVAQSPRYKIIEKRQSVAFWCNPISGHATLYWYQQILGQGPKLLIQFQNNGVVDDSQLPKDRFSAERLKGVDSTLKIQPAKLEDSAVYLCASSLDGFRVTGELFFGEGSRLTVL.

The gene calls are TRBV7-9 and TRBJ2-5, with D perhaps assigned TRBD1 or TRBD2 (5 bases each). The CDR3 contains 16 residues. The germline V gene has CDR1 SEHNR and CDR2 FQNEAQ (reference sequence). V gave up 5 bases and J gave up 5 bases, with 21 bases separating them. The DNA of the CDR3 is TGTGCCAGCAGCCCCTCCGGGACCTACTATTGGGAGACCCAGTACTTC. Translated: CASSPSGTYYWETQYF.

The J gene is TRBJ2-3, the V gene TRBV5-4, with D perhaps TRBD2 (6 bases). The V end was cut by 2 bases, the J end by 4 bases, with 11 bases between. This CDR3 comprises 14 residues. Germline V gives CDR1 SGHNT, CDR2 YYREEE (reference sequence). CDR3 in amino acids: CASSFGGEADTQYF. The CDR3 nucleotides are TGTGCCAGCAGCTTTGGCGGGGAAGCAGATACGCAGTATTTT.

This clonotype was observed a handful of times. The chain uses TRBV7-9 and TRBJ2-7; the match to TRBD2 covers 9 bases. This CDR3 has 17 amino acids. CDR1 SEHNR and CDR2 FQNEAQ come from the germline V gene (reference sequence). Unmatched junction bases numbered 18, after V lost 5 bases and J lost 7 bases. CDR3 DNA sequence: TGTGCCAGCAGCCCCCCTCTGGGACAAGGTGCGGGGGGGGAGCAGTACTTC. Protein sequence: CASSPPLGQGAGGEQYF.

The rearrangement uses TRBV5-1 and TRBJ2-5, with TRBD2 matching over 7 bases. V was clipped by 5 bases and J by 2 bases; unmatched bases: 9. CDR3 length equals 15 residues. Looked up from germline, CDR1 is SGHRS and CDR2 is YFSETQ. The CDR3 loop reads CASSLAPGGQETQYF. Here the CDR3 DNA reads TGCGCCAGCAGTCTCGCCCCGGGAGGACAAGAGACCCAGTACTTC.

The table lists this clonotype with a few counts. J is TRBJ2-7 and V is TRBV18; 7 bases are a match to TRBD1. Losses at the gene ends were 6 bases for V and 4 bases for J; bases not matched to a gene: 9. The CDR3 runs to 14 residues. The germline gives CDR1 KGHSH, CDR2 LQKENI. The CDR3 DNA reads as TGTGCCAGCTCTCACCGGGACAGTCGGTACGAGCAGTACTTC. This gives the protein CASSHRDSRYEQYF. Full variable domain (outside the CDR3, taken from reference TRBV18 and TRBJ2-7): NAGVMQNPRHLVRRRGQEARLRCSPMKGHSHVYWYRQLPEEGLKFMVYLQKENIIDESGMPKERFSAEFPKEGPSILRIQQVVRGDSAAYFCASSHRDSRYEQYFGPGTRLTVT.